Listed below are T cell receptor beta chains from one sample, sequenced in a study of cytomegalovirus exposure and HLA in healthy donors. The table came from immunoSEQ multiplex PCR; TCRdb's copy has only in-frame clones and leaves some out. This repertoire shows about 86,000 clones, just under 95% found once; its top ten account for 0.55% to 0.75%. The sequencing input was PBMCs. The receptors come from a man younger than 30 in good health and CMV-seronegative. CDR3s include the opening cysteine and the closing phenylalanine or tryptophan. Each record gives: CDR3 protein, CDR3 DNA, J gene, clone size, D gene, V gene. The D gene is left open where the match is weak. Clone size is not always given. Where it is, it says once, few, many or a class for expanded clones.

CDR3aa: CASWGGNWTSGRAYNEQFF; CDR3nt: TGTGCCAGCTGGGGGGGGAACTGGACTAGCGGGAGGGCCTACAATGAGCAGTTCTTC; j_gene: TRBJ2-1; abundance: NA; d_gene: TRBD2; v_gene: TRBV2
CDR3aa: CASSMTGAEQYF; CDR3nt: TGTGCCAGCAGTATGACAGGGGCCGAGCAGTACTTC; j_gene: TRBJ2-7; abundance: NA; d_gene: TRBD1; v_gene: TRBV27
CDR3aa: CSVDPGGTTEAFF; CDR3nt: TGCAGCGTTGACCCAGGGGGGACAACTGAAGCTTTCTTT; j_gene: TRBJ1-1; abundance: NA; d_gene: TRBD1; v_gene: TRBV29-1
CDR3aa: CASSDLRGYFGTGYGYTF; CDR3nt: TGTGCCAGCAGTGACTTGAGGGGATATTTTGGGACAGGGTACGGCTACACCTTC; j_gene: TRBJ1-2; abundance: NA; d_gene: TRBD1; v_gene: TRBV6-4
CDR3aa: CASSPGMGQYTEAFF; CDR3nt: TGTGCCAGCAGCCCCGGAATGGGACAGTACACTGAAGCTTTCTTT; j_gene: TRBJ1-1; abundance: NA; d_gene: TRBD1; v_gene: TRBV7-9
CDR3aa: CSAPSANYGYTF; CDR3nt: TGCAGCGCCCCTTCCGCTAACTATGGCTACACCTTC; j_gene: TRBJ1-2; abundance: NA; d_gene: NA; v_gene: TRBV29-1
CDR3aa: CASSSGLAEDQNEQYF; CDR3nt: TGTGCCAGCAGCTCTGGACTAGCGGAAGATCAAAACGAGCAGTACTTC; j_gene: TRBJ2-7; abundance: NA; d_gene: TRBD2; v_gene: TRBV5-4
CDR3aa: CSAKLVSEQFF; CDR3nt: TGCAGTGCCAAGTTAGTGAGTGAGCAGTTCTTC; j_gene: TRBJ2-1; abundance: NA; d_gene: NA; v_gene: TRBV20-1
CDR3aa: CASSPSLPQDTYEQYF; CDR3nt: TGCGCCAGCAGCCCATCACTACCACAGGACACCTACGAGCAGTACTTC; j_gene: TRBJ2-7; abundance: NA; d_gene: NA; v_gene: TRBV4-1
CDR3aa: CASSGQAFPEQYF; CDR3nt: TGTGCCAGCAGTGGTCAGGCCTTTCCCGAGCAGTACTTC; j_gene: TRBJ2-7; abundance: NA; d_gene: NA; v_gene: TRBV2
CDR3aa: CASSLRRESYNEQFF; CDR3nt: TGTGCCAGCAGCTTAAGGCGGGAGTCCTACAATGAGCAGTTCTTC; j_gene: TRBJ2-1; abundance: NA; d_gene: TRBD2; v_gene: TRBV7-2
CDR3aa: CASSVMMPGQLYGYTF; CDR3nt: TGTGCCAGCAGCGTGATGATGCCTGGGCAGCTCTATGGCTACACCTTC; j_gene: TRBJ1-2; abundance: NA; d_gene: NA; v_gene: TRBV5-4
CDR3aa: CASSSQGQGVEAFF; CDR3nt: TGTGCCAGCAGCTCCCAGGGGCAGGGGGTTGAAGCTTTCTTT; j_gene: TRBJ1-1; abundance: NA; d_gene: TRBD1; v_gene: TRBV5-6
CDR3aa: CASSLRREGYNEQFF; CDR3nt: TGTGCTAGCAGCTTAAGGCGGGAGGGGTACAATGAGCAGTTCTTC; j_gene: TRBJ2-1; abundance: NA; d_gene: TRBD2; v_gene: TRBV7-7
CDR3aa: CASTIGTGRYEQYF; CDR3nt: TGTGCCAGCACCATTGGGACAGGGAGGTACGAGCAGTACTTC; j_gene: TRBJ2-7; abundance: NA; d_gene: TRBD1; v_gene: TRBV6-1
CDR3aa: CASSEGQITGELFF; CDR3nt: TGTGCCAGCAGTGAAGGCCAGATCACCGGGGAGCTGTTTTTT; j_gene: TRBJ2-2; abundance: NA; d_gene: NA; v_gene: TRBV2
CDR3aa: CASGPGGNQPQHF; CDR3nt: TGTGCTAGTGGTCCCGGGGGCAATCAGCCCCAGCATTTT; j_gene: TRBJ1-5; abundance: few; d_gene: NA; v_gene: TRBV12-5
CDR3aa: CASSLVLYYEQYF; CDR3nt: TGTGCCAGCAGCTTAGTACTTTATTACGAGCAGTACTTC; j_gene: TRBJ2-7; abundance: NA; d_gene: NA; v_gene: TRBV7-9
CDR3aa: CASSPPVRTDTQYF; CDR3nt: TGTGCCAGCTCACCACCCGTCCGCACAGATACGCAGTATTTT; j_gene: TRBJ2-3; abundance: NA; d_gene: NA; v_gene: TRBV18
CDR3aa: CASSQHGFGGRAWTGELFF; CDR3nt: TGTGCCAGTAGCCAACACGGTTTTGGCGGGAGGGCCTGGACCGGGGAGCTGTTTTTT; j_gene: TRBJ2-2; abundance: NA; d_gene: TRBD2; v_gene: TRBV19
CDR3aa: CASRPWDSYEQYF; CDR3nt: TGTGCCAGCAGACCCTGGGACAGCTACGAGCAGTACTTC; j_gene: TRBJ2-7; abundance: NA; d_gene: TRBD1; v_gene: TRBV6-5
CDR3aa: CASSPTGTGAQNTEAFF; CDR3nt: TGTGCCAGCTCACCAACCGGGACAGGGGCACAGAACACTGAAGCTTTCTTT; j_gene: TRBJ1-1; abundance: NA; d_gene: TRBD1; v_gene: TRBV18
CDR3aa: CASSSTSAGTGNTEAFF; CDR3nt: TGTGCCAGCAGCTCCACTAGCGCCGGGACAGGGAACACTGAAGCTTTCTTT; j_gene: TRBJ1-1; abundance: NA; d_gene: TRBD1; v_gene: TRBV7-6
CDR3aa: CASSHMGLAGGPGSYEQYF; CDR3nt: TGTGCCAGCAGCCACATGGGACTAGCGGGAGGGCCCGGCTCCTACGAGCAGTACTTC; j_gene: TRBJ2-7; abundance: NA; d_gene: TRBD2; v_gene: TRBV11-3
CDR3aa: CASSIDGQGGTEAFF; CDR3nt: TGTGCCAGTAGTATTGACGGACAGGGGGGCACTGAAGCTTTCTTT; j_gene: TRBJ1-1; abundance: NA; d_gene: TRBD1; v_gene: TRBV19
CDR3aa: CASSLTGVYSNQPQHF; CDR3nt: TGTGCCAGCAGTCTGACAGGGGTTTATAGCAATCAGCCCCAGCATTTT; j_gene: TRBJ1-5; abundance: NA; d_gene: TRBD1; v_gene: TRBV27
CDR3aa: CASSFLAEQYF; CDR3nt: TGCGCCAGCAGCTTTTTAGCCGAGCAGTACTTC; j_gene: TRBJ2-7; abundance: NA; d_gene: NA; v_gene: TRBV5-1
CDR3aa: CASSDPGTGSNEQYF; CDR3nt: TGCGCCAGCAGTGATCCCGGGACAGGGTCAAACGAGCAGTACTTC; j_gene: TRBJ2-7; abundance: NA; d_gene: TRBD1; v_gene: TRBV10-1
CDR3aa: CASSWGGEAFF; CDR3nt: TGTGCCAGCAGCTGGGGGGGGGAAGCTTTCTTT; j_gene: TRBJ1-1; abundance: NA; d_gene: NA; v_gene: TRBV27
CDR3aa: CASQSDTSGNTIYF; CDR3nt: TGCGCCAGCCAGTCCGACACCTCTGGAAACACCATATATTTT; j_gene: TRBJ1-3; abundance: medium-sized; d_gene: NA; v_gene: TRBV5-1
CDR3aa: CSVDHASGGFNEQFF; CDR3nt: TGCAGCGTTGATCATGCCAGCGGGGGGTTCAATGAGCAGTTCTTC; j_gene: TRBJ2-1; abundance: NA; d_gene: TRBD2; v_gene: TRBV29-1
CDR3aa: CASSADGNSNQPQHF; CDR3nt: TGTGCCAGCAGCGCTGACGGGAATAGCAATCAGCCCCAGCATTTT; j_gene: TRBJ1-5; abundance: NA; d_gene: NA; v_gene: TRBV2
CDR3aa: CASSRTGGHSRYF; CDR3nt: TGTGCCAGCAGCCGGACAGGGGGTCACTCGAGGTACTTC; j_gene: TRBJ2-7; abundance: NA; d_gene: TRBD1; v_gene: TRBV6-1
CDR3aa: CSVEDRGGRETQYF; CDR3nt: TGCAGCGTTGAAGATCGTGGCGGCAGAGAGACCCAGTACTTC; j_gene: TRBJ2-5; abundance: NA; d_gene: NA; v_gene: TRBV29-1
CDR3aa: CASSRGMNTEAFF; CDR3nt: TGTGCCAGCAGCCGGGGAATGAACACTGAAGCTTTCTTT; j_gene: TRBJ1-1; abundance: NA; d_gene: NA; v_gene: TRBV7-2
CDR3aa: CASSVGTGAPGELFF; CDR3nt: TGTGCCAGCAGCGTAGGGACAGGGGCTCCCGGGGAGCTGTTTTTT; j_gene: TRBJ2-2; abundance: NA; d_gene: TRBD1; v_gene: TRBV9